This TCR beta chain was sequenced during a study of blood T cell repertoires in COVID-19. The wider study: Acute and convalescent COVID-19 specimens originated in the United States, Italy and Spain.

Sequenced by immunoSEQ multiplex PCR; TCRdb stores in-frame clones only, minus some. Among 310,000 or so clones listed, roughly 89% were seen once. Trimming removed 4 bases from V and 5 bases from J; junction bases left unmatched: 5. The V gene's germline CDR1 is SGDLS and CDR2 YYNGEE. The CDR3 has 17 amino acids. The participants were between about 18 and 90 years old and came from roughly 25 US areas. Material: PBMCs or T cells enriched from blood (not recorded which). The receptor was derived from a woman aged 40 to 49 who had recovered from COVID-19. The chain carries TRBV9 and TRBJ2-2; 16 bases map to TRBD2. In nucleotides, the CDR3 is TGTGCCAGCAGCATGGGACTAGCGGGAGGGCCGACCGGGGAGCTGTTTTTT. Translating gives CASSMGLAGGPTGELFF.